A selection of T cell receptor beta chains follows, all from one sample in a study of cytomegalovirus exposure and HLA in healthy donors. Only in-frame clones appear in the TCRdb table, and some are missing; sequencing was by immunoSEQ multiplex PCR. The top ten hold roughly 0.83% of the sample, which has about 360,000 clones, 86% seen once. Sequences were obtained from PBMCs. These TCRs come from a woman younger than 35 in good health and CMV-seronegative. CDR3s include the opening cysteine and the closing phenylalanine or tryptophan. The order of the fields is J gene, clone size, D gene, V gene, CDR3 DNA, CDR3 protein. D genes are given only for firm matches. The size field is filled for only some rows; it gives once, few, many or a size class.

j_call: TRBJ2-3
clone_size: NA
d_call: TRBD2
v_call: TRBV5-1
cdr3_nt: TGCGCCAGCAGCTTGGAACCTAGCGGGGGAACAGATACGCAGTATTTT
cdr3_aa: CASSLEPSGGTDTQYF

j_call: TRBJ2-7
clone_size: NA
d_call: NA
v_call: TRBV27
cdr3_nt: TGTGCCAGCAGTTTAAACAGGGCCTACGAGCAGTACTTC
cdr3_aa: CASSLNRAYEQYF

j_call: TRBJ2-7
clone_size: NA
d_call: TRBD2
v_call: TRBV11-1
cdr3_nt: TGTGCCAGCAGCTTAGTAGCGGGTGGCCACGAGCAGTACTTC
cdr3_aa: CASSLVAGGHEQYF

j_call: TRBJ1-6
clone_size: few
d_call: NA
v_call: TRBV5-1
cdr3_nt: TGCGCCAGCATGGCCGGGACATTAAATTCACCCCTCCACTTT
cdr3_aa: CASMAGTLNSPLHF

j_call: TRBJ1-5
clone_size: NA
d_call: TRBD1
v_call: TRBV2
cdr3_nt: TGTGCCAGCATGCAGGGGGCCATTAGCAATCAGCCCCAGCATTTT
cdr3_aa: CASMQGAISNQPQHF

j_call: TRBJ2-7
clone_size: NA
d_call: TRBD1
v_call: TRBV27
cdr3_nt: TGTGCCAGCAGTTTAGGGACAGCCCCGATGACCTACGAGCAGTACTTC
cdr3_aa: CASSLGTAPMTYEQYF

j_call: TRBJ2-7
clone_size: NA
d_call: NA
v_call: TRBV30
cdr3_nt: TGTGCCTGGAGTGTCGGGAGCACCTACGAGCAGTACTTC
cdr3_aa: CAWSVGSTYEQYF

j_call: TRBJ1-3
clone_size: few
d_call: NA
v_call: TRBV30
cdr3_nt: TGTGCCTGGAGTGCGGGAAACACCATATATTTT
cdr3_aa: CAWSAGNTIYF

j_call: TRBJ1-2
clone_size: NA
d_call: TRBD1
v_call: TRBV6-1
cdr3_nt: TGTGCCAGCAGTGATGGACAGGTCTATGGCTACACCTTC
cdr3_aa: CASSDGQVYGYTF

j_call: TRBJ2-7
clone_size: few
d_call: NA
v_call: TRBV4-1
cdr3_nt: TGCGCCAGCAGCCAAGGAGTAGAGGGCGAGCAGTACTTC
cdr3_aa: CASSQGVEGEQYF

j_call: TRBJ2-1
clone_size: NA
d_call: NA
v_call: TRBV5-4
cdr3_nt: TGTGCCAGCAGCTCGGCTAGCTACAATGAGCAGTTCTTC
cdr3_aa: CASSSASYNEQFF

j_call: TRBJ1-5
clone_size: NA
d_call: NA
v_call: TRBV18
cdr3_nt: TGTGCCAGCTCACCAGGGAGGGATCAGCCCCAGCATTTT
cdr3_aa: CASSPGRDQPQHF

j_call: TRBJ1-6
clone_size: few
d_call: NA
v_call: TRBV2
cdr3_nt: TGTGCCAGCAGTGTTGGGGAGCCCCTCCACTTT
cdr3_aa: CASSVGEPLHF

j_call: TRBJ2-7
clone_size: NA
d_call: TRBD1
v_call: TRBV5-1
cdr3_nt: TGCGCCAGCAGCCCGGGACAGGGTTTGTGGGAGCAGTACTTC
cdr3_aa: CASSPGQGLWEQYF

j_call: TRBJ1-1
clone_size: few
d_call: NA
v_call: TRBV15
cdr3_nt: TGTGCCACCAGCAGTGCACAGGGTGAAGCTTTCTTT
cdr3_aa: CATSSAQGEAFF

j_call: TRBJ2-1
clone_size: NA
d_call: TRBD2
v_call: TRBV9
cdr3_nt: TGTGCCAGCAGCGCAAGTTCCGGACTAGCGGGAGATCTGAGCTCCTACAATGAGCAGTTCTTC
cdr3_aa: CASSASSGLAGDLSSYNEQFF

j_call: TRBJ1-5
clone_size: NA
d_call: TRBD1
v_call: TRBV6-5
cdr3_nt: TGTGCCAGCAGCGGGGACAGGGCTCGCAATCAGCCCCAGCATTTT
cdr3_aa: CASSGDRARNQPQHF

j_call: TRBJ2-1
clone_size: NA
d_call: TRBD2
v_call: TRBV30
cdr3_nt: TGTGCCTGGAGTCCCCCACTAGCGGGGGCCCCTGGTGAGCAGTTCTTC
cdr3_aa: CAWSPPLAGAPGEQFF

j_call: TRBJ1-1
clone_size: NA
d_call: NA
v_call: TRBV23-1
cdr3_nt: TGCGCCAGCAGCCACAGGGTGAACACTGAAGCTTTCTTT
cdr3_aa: CASSHRVNTEAFF

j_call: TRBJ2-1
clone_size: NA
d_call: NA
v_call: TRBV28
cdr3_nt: TGTGCCCCGAGGAGGACCCTACTATACAATGAGCAGTTCTTC
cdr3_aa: CAPRRTLLYNEQFF

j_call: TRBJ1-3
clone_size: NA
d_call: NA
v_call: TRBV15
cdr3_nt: TGTGCCACCAGCAGAGAACAGGGCTCTGGAAACACCATATATTTT
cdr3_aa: CATSREQGSGNTIYF

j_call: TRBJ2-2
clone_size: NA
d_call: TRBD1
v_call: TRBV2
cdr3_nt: TGTGCCAGCGTCCGCCAGGGACAGGGGAACACCGGGGAGCTGTTTTTT
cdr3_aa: CASVRQGQGNTGELFF

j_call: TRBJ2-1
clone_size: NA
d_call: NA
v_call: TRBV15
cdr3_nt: TGTGCCACCAGCAGAGATCTATACAGCGGGTCCTACAATGAGCAGTTCTTC
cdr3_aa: CATSRDLYSGSYNEQFF

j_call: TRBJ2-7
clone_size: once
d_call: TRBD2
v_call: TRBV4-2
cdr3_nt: TGTGCCAGCAGCCAAGATGTGACTAGCGGGATTTTCTCCTACGAGCAGTACTTC
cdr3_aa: CASSQDVTSGIFSYEQYF

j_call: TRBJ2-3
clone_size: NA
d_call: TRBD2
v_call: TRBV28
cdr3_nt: TGTGCCAGCAGTCTACCGGGACTAGCGGTTCCCACAGATACGCAGTATTTT
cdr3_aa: CASSLPGLAVPTDTQYF

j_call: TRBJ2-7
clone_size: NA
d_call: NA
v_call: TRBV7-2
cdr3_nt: TGTGCCAGCAGCCCCCGACTAGATGCGCAGTACTTC
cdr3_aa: CASSPRLDAQYF

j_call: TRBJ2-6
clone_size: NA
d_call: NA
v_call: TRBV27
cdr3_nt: TGTGCCAGCACGGCAGGTGTTTACTCTGGGGCCAACGTCCTGACTTTC
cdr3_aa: CASTAGVYSGANVLTF

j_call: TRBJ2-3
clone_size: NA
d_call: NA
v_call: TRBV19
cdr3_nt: TGTGCCAGTAGTTCAGGAGATACGCAGTATTTT
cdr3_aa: CASSSGDTQYF

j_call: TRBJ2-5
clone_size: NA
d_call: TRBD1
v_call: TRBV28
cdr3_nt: TGTGCCAGCAGTTTATGGGACCCCTCAGGGGGGACCCAGTACTTC
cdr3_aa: CASSLWDPSGGTQYF

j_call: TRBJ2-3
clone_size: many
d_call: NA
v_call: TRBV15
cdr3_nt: TGTGCCACCAGCAGGGGGACTCGCACAGATACGCAGTATTTT
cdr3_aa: CATSRGTRTDTQYF

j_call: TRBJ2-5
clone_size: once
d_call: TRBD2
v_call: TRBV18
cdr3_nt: TGTGCCAGCTCACCAAAGCGGGGGGAGCTCCAAGAGACCCAGTACTTC
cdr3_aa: CASSPKRGELQETQYF

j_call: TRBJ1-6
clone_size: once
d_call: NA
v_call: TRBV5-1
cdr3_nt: TGCGCCAGCAGCTCCGCCGGGAACGACGCCTATAATTCACCCCTCCACTTT
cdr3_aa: CASSSAGNDAYNSPLHF

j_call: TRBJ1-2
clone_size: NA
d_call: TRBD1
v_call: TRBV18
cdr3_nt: TGTGCCAGCTCACCACCGTTAGATGTAAGGGGGCCGGTCTATGGCTACACCTTC
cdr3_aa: CASSPPLDVRGPVYGYTF

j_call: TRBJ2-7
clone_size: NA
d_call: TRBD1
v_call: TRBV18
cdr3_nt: TGTGCCAGCTCACCACCCCTAGGACAGGCCTCCTACGAGCAGTACTTC
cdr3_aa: CASSPPLGQASYEQYF

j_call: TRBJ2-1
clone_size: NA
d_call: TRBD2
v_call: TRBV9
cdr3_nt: TGTGCCAGCAGCGTACGAACTAGCGATTACAATGAGCAGTTCTTC
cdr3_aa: CASSVRTSDYNEQFF

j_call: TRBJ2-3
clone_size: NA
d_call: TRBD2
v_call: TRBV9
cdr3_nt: TGTGCCAGCAGCGTAGAGACTAGCGGGGTCCCAGATACGCAGTATTTT
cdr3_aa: CASSVETSGVPDTQYF

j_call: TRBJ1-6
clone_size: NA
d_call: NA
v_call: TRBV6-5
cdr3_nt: TGTGCCAGCAGTTCTTACCAGGGGAGTAATTCACCCCTCCACTTT
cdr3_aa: CASSSYQGSNSPLHF

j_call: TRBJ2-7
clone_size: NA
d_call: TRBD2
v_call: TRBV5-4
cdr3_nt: TGTGCCAGCAGCTTGGGAGCGGGGACCTACGAGCAGTACTTC
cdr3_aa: CASSLGAGTYEQYF

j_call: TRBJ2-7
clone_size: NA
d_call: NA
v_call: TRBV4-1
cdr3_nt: TGCGCCAGCAGCCAAGTCGCCCATTGGGACTTCTCCTACGAGCAGTACTTC
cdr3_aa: CASSQVAHWDFSYEQYF

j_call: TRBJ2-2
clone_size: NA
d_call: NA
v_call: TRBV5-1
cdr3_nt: TGCGCCAGCAGCCTGTTACTCACCGGGGAGCTGTTTTTT
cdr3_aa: CASSLLLTGELFF

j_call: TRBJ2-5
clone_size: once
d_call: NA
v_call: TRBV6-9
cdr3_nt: TGTGCCAGCGCCAGTTCAGGGAGGCAGACCCAGTACTTC
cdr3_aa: CASASSGRQTQYF

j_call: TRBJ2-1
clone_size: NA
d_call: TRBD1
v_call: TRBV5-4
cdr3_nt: TGTGCCAGCAGCACGGACAGGGGGAATGAGCAGTTCTTC
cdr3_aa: CASSTDRGNEQFF

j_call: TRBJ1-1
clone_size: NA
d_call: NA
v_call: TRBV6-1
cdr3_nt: TGTGCCAGCAGTTCCAGGCAGGGAGGCACTGAAGCTTTCTTT
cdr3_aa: CASSSRQGGTEAFF

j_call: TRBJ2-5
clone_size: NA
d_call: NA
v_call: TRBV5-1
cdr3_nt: TGCGCCAGCAGCTACGTCGCAGGGAATAAGGACGAGACCCAGTACTTC
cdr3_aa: CASSYVAGNKDETQYF

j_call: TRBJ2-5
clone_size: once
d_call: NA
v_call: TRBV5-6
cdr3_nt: TGTGCCAGCAGCTTGTTATACGGGGGAGAGACCCAGTACTTC
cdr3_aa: CASSLLYGGETQYF

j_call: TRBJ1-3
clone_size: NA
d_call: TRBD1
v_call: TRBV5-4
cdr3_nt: TGTGCCAGCAGCTTGGACAGGGGGCCTGGAAACACCATATATTTT
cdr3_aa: CASSLDRGPGNTIYF

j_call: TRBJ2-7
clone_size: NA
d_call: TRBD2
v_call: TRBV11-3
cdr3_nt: TGTGCCAGCAGCCAGCGACTAGCGGGTCCTCCCTACGAGCAGTACTTC
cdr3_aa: CASSQRLAGPPYEQYF

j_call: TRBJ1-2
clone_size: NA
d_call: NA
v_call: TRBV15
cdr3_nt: TGTGCCACGAACAGTCACAGGGACCTTAACTATGGCTACACCTTC
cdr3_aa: CATNSHRDLNYGYTF

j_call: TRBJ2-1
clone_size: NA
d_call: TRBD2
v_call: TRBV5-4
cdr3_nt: TGTGCCAGCAGCCTTAGCGGGAGGTCCTACAATGAGCAGTTCTTC
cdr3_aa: CASSLSGRSYNEQFF

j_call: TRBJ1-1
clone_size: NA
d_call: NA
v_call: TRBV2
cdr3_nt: TGTGCCAGCACCGTCCCGGGACATGGGGCTGAAGCTTTCTTT
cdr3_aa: CASTVPGHGAEAFF

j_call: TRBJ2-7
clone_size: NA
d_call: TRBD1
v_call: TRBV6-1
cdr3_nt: TGTGCCAGCAGTGAACAGGGGGCAGTCCACGAGCAGTACTTC
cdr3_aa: CASSEQGAVHEQYF

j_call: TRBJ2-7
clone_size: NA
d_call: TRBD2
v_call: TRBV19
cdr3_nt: TGTGCCAGTCGCGGGACTAGCGGGAGCGAGCAGTACTTC
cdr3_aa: CASRGTSGSEQYF

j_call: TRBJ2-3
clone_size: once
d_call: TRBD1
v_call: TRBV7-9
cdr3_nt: TGTGCCAGCAGCCCACCTCCGGGACAGGGCGCGGGGGGCACAGATACGCAGTATTTT
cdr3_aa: CASSPPPGQGAGGTDTQYF

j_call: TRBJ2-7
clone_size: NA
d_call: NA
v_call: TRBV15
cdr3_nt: TGTGCCACCAGCGGATTCTCCCGGGACAACTCCTACGAGCAGTACTTC
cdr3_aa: CATSGFSRDNSYEQYF

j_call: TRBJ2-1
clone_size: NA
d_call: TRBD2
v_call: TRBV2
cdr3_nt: TGTGCCAGCATCCCCTTTGCGGGTAGCGGGGGTAAAGAGGTCAATGAGCAGTTCTTC
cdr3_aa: CASIPFAGSGGKEVNEQFF

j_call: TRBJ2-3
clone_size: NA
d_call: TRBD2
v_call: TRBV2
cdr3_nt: TGTGCCAGCAAGCGAGCGGGAGGGGGTGGGCCAGATACGCAGTATTTT
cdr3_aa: CASKRAGGGGPDTQYF

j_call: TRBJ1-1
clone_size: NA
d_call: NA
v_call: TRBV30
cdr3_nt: TGTGCCTGGAGAAAGGCGGGACGGCAGAACACTGAAGCTTTCTTT
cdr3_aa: CAWRKAGRQNTEAFF